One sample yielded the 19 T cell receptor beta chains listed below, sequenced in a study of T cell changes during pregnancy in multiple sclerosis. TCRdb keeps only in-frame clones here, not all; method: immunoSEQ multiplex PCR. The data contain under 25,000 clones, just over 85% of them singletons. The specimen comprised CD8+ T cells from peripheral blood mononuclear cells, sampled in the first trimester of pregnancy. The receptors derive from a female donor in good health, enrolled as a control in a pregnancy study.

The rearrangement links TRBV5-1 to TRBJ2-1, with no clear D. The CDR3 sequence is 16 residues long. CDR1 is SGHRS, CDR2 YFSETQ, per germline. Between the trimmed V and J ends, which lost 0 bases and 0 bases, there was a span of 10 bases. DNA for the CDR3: TGCGCCAGCAGCTTGGGTGGCTACAGCTCCTACAATGAGCAGTTCTTC. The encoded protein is CASSLGGYSSYNEQFF.

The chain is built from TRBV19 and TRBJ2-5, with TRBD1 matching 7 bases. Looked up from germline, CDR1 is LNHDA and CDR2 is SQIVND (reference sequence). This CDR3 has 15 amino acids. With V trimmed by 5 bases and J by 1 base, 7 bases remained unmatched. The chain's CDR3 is CASSPRDSLQETQYF. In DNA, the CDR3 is TGTGCCAGTAGTCCGAGGGACAGCCTCCAAGAGACCCAGTACTTC.

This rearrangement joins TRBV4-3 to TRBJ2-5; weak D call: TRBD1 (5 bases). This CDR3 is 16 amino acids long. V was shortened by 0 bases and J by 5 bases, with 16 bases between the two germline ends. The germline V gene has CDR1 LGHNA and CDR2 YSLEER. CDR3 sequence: CASSQDQAGPGETQYF. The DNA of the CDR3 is TGCGCCAGCAGCCAAGATCAGGCAGGCCCAGGGGAGACCCAGTACTTC.

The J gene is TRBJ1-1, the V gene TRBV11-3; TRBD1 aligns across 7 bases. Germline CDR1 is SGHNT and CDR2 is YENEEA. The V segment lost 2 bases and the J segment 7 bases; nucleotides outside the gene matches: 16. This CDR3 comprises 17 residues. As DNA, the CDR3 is TGTGCCAGCAGCTTACCCCTCGACAGGGCCAATACCAATGAAGCTTTCTTT. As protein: CASSLPLDRANTNEAFF.

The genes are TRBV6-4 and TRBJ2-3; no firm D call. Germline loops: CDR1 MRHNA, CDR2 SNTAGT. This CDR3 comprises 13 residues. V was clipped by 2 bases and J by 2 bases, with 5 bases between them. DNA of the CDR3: TGTGCCAGCAGTGACGGAGACACAGATACGCAGTATTTT. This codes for CASSDGDTDTQYF.

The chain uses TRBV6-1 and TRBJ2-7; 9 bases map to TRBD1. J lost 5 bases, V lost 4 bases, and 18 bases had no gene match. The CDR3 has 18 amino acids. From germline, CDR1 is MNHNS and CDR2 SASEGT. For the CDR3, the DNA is TGTGCCAGCAGTGCATCAAATGTCCCCCGGGACAGGGTCCACGAGCAGTACTTC. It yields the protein CASSASNVPRDRVHEQYF.

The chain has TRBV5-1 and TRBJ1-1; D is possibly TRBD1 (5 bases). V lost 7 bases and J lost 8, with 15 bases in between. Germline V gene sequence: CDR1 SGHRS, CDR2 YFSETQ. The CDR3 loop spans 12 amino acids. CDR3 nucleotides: TGCGCCAGCCGAGTGACAGAGTCGGAAGCTTTCTTT. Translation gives CASRVTESEAFF.

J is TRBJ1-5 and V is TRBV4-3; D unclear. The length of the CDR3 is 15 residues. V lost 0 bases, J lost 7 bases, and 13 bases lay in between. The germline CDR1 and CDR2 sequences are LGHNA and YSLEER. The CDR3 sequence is CASSQDPSGRQPQHF. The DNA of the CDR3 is TGCGCCAGCAGCCAAGATCCCTCAGGCAGGCAGCCCCAGCATTTT.

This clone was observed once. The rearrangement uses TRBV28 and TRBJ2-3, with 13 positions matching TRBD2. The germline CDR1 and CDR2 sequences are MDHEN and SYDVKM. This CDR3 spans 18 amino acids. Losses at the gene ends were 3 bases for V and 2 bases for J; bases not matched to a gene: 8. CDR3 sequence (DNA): TGTGCCAGCAGTTTCTCCGGGACTAGCGGGGCGTACACAGATACGCAGTATTTT. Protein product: CASSFSGTSGAYTDTQYF.

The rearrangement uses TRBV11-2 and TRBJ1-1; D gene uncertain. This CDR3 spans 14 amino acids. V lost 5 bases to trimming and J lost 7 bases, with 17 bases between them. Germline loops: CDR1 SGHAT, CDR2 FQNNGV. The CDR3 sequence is CASSPVSWADEAFF. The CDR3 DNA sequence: TGTGCCAGCAGCCCGGTTTCTTGGGCTGATGAAGCTTTCTTT.

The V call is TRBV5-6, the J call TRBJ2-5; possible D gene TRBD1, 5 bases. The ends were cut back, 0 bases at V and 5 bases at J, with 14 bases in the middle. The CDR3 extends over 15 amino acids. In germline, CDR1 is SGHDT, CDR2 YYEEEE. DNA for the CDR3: TGTGCCAGCAGCTTGGGGACACACTATTCGGAGACCCAGTACTTC. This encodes CASSLGTHYSETQYF.

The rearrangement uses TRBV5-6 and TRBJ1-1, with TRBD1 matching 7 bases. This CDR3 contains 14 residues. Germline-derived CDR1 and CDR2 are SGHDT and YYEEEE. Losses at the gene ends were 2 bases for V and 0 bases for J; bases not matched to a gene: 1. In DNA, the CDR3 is TGTGCCAGCAGCTTCGGGACAGTGAACACTGAAGCTTTCTTT. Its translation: CASSFGTVNTEAFF.

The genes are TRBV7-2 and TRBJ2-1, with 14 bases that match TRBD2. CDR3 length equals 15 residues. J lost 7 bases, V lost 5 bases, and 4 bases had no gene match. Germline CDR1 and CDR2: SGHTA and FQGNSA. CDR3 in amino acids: CASSQTSGGGNEQFF. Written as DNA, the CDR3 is TGTGCCAGCAGCCAGACTAGCGGGGGGGGGAATGAGCAGTTCTTC.

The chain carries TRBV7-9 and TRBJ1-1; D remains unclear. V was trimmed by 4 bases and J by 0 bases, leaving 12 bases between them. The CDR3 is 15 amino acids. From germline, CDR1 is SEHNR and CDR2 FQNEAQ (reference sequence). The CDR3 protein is CASSSSTGMNTEAFF. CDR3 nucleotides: TGTGCCAGCAGCTCCTCGACGGGAATGAACACTGAAGCTTTCTTT. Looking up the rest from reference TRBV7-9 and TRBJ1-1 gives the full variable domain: DTGVSQNPRHKITKRGQNVTFRCDPISEHNRLYWYRQTLGQGPEFLTYFQNEAQLEKSRLLSDRFSAERPKGSFSTLEIQRTEQGDSAMYLCASSSSTGMNTEAFFGQGTRLTVV.

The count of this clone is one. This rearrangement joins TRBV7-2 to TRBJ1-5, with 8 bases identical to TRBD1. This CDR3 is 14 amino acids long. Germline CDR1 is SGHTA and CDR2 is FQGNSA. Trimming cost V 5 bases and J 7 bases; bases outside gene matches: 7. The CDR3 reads CASSRGQGAQPQHF. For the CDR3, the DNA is TGTGCCAGCAGCCGGGGGCAGGGGGCCCAGCCCCAGCATTTT.

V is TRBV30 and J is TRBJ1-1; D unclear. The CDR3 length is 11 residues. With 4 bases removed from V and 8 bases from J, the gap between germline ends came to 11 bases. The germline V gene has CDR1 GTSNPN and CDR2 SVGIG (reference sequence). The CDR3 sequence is CAWTPGGEAFF. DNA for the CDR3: TGTGCCTGGACTCCGGGAGGGGAAGCTTTCTTT.

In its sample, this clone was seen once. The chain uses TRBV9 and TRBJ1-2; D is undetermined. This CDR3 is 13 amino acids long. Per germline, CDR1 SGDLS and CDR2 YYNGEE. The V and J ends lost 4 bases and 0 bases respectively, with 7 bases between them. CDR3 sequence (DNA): TGTGCCAGCAGCCCCGGTGCTAACTATGGCTACACCTTC. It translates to CASSPGANYGYTF.

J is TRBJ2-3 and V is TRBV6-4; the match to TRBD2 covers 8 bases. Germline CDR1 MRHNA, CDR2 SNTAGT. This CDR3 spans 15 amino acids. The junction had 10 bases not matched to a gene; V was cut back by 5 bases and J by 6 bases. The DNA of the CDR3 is TGTGCCAGCAGTTTACTAGCGGACGGTACCGATACGCAGTATTTT. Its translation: CASSLLADGTDTQYF.

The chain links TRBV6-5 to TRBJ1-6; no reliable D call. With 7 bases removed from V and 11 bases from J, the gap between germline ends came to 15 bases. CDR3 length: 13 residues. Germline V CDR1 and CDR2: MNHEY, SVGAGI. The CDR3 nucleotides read TGTGCCAGCACGGAGGCCATTAGGGCACCCCTCCACTTT. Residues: CASTEAIRAPLHF.